This TCR beta chain was profiled in a study of cytomegalovirus exposure and HLA in healthy donors. Whole-study findings and limits: While the bulk of TCR sequences proved rare, some public TCRs turned up in many donors. It emerged from a later analysis that several of the most significant clusters appeared to be linked to common viral pathogens.

CDR1 SGHNT and CDR2 YENEEA come from the germline V gene. CDR3 size: 15 residues. Comments on this clone: Antigen unknown. One end of the junction does not line up with germline, which may come from a read error.

Vbeta (60) and Jbeta (13) primers were used in the PCR. Libraries were prepared by immunoSEQ multiplex PCR; TCRdb keeps only in-frame clonotypes and omits some of them. The sample carries about 160,000 clones, more than 75% recorded once. The V call is TRBV11-3, the J call TRBJ2-4; 8 bases are a match to TRBD1. The sample consisted of PBMCs. The source is a man aged 18 to 35 in good health and CMV-seropositive. The CDR3 loop reads CASSQGQGRRNSQYF. As DNA, the CDR3 is TGTGCCAGCAGCCAAGGACAGGGACGAAGAAACAGTCAGTACTTC.